Each of the 30 T cell receptor beta chains below was sequenced from the same sample in a study of early T cells in non-severe SARS-CoV-2 infection. TCRdb independently ran MiXCR on the 5' RACE reads; one entry per CDR3 protein. The table has roughly 47,000 distinct CDR3 sequences, 20% to 25% seen once; the top ten hold about 4.7%. This specimen was whole blood, taken at baseline. The source is an adult who was a healthcare worker with PCR-confirmed SARS-CoV-2 infection or an uninfected control (not recorded which).

This clonotype showed up just a few times. The chain combines TRBV6-4 with TRBJ2-1; a possible D gene is TRBD1 (6 bases). This CDR3 comprises 16 residues. Germline V gene data show CDR1 as MRHNA and CDR2 as SNTAGT. Trimming took off 6 bases at V and 0 bases at J, with 15 bases between the two ends. The DNA for the CDR3 is TGTGCCAGCAGCCCCCTTCAGGGGAACTCCTACAATGAGCAGTTCTTC. This encodes CASSPLQGNSYNEQFF.

About this clonotype itself: One junction end does not reproduce the germline sequence, and a read error may be involved. The chain is built from TRBV7-7 and TRBJ2-2, with D perhaps TRBD2 (5 bases). The CDR3 length is 13 residues. From germline, CDR1 is SSHAT and CDR2 FNYEAQ (reference sequence). CDR3 DNA: TGTGCTAGCAGCTTCCGGGGCACCGGGGAGCTGTTTTTT. Protein product: CASSFRGTGELFF.

The chain is built from TRBV9 and TRBJ1-5, with no clear D. Per germline, CDR1 SGDLS and CDR2 YYNGEE. CDR3 length: 14 amino acids. Trimming cost V 3 bases and J 8 bases, with 15 bases left between them. CDR3: CASSASWGMEPQHF. As DNA, the CDR3 is TGTGCCAGCAGCGCAAGCTGGGGTATGGAGCCCCAGCATTTT.

This clonotype appeared a few times. The rearrangement uses TRBV20-1 and TRBJ2-3; 11 nucleotides align to TRBD2. The germline CDR1 and CDR2 sequences are DFQATT and SNEGSKA (reference sequence). The CDR3 consists of 16 residues. Losses at the gene ends were 1 base for V and 4 bases for J; bases not matched to a gene: 7. CDR3 region: CSARAPSGGRADTQYF. Here the CDR3 DNA reads TGCAGTGCTAGAGCCCCTAGCGGGGGGAGAGCAGATACGCAGTATTTT.

This clonotype was seen many times. V gene TRBV20-1 combines with J gene TRBJ2-4, with unresolved D. V was pared by 2 bases and J by 0 bases, with 5 bases between. CDR1 is DFQATT and CDR2 is SNEGSKA in the germline V gene (reference sequence). The CDR3 contains 13 residues. The CDR3 region has the DNA TGCAGTGCTAGACTGATAGCCAAAAACATTCAGTACTTC. Translated, it gives CSARLIAKNIQYF.

V gene TRBV11-2 combines with J gene TRBJ2-2; D perhaps matches TRBD1 (5 bases). Trimming cost V 7 bases and J 5 bases, with 11 bases left between them. This CDR3 has 13 amino acids. Germline lookup yields CDR1 SGHAT and CDR2 FQNNGV. The CDR3 reads CASTKRGTGELFF. The CDR3 nucleotides read TGTGCCAGCACCAAAAGGGGTACCGGGGAGCTGTTTTTT.

V usage is TRBV19 and J usage is TRBJ2-3; 10 bases line up with TRBD1. Germline CDR1 reads LNHDA; CDR2 reads SQIVND (reference sequence). Losses at the gene ends were 2 bases for V and 1 base for J; bases not matched to a gene: 3. The CDR3 has 16 amino acids. Here the CDR3 reads CASSISGTGGTDTQYF. CDR3 DNA: TGTGCCAGTAGTATATCAGGGACAGGGGGCACAGATACGCAGTATTTT. Complete variable domain (other parts from reference TRBV19 and TRBJ2-3): DGGITQSPKYLFRKEGQNVTLSCEQNLNHDAMYWYRQDPGQGLRLIYYSQIVNDFQKGDIAEGYSVSREKKESFPLTVTSAQKNPTAFYLCASSISGTGGTDTQYFGPGTRLTVL.

This chain uses TRBV10-1 with TRBJ2-7; no definite D call. Deletions cut 2 bases from V and 2 bases from J, with 10 bases between. The germline V gene has CDR1 WNHNN and CDR2 SYGVQD (reference sequence). The CDR3 runs to 14 residues. CDR3 nucleotides: TGCGCCAGCAGTGAGAATCGGCAGGCCTACGAGCAGTACTTC. It yields the protein CASSENRQAYEQYF.

CDR3 bases: TGTGCCAGCAGCCCGGACATCAACACCGGGGAGCTGTTTTTT. It is translated as CASSPDINTGELFF. V usage is TRBV9 and J usage is TRBJ2-2, with D possibly matching TRBD1 (5 bases). CDR3 length equals 14 residues. V was cut by 4 bases and J by 2 bases, with 9 bases left in between. Germline values: CDR1 SGDLS, CDR2 YYNGEE.

This clonotype came up a few times. The chain joins TRBV7-2 to TRBJ2-5; D assignment may be TRBD1 or TRBD2 (5 bases each). CDR3 size: 14 residues. Deletions cut 5 bases from V and 5 bases from J, with 15 bases between. The germline gives CDR1 SGHTA, CDR2 FQGNSA. The CDR3 DNA reads as TGTGCCAGCAGCCCCCGTTGGGGGACGGAGACCCAGTACTTC. Encoded protein: CASSPRWGTETQYF.

The chain combines TRBV5-5 with TRBJ2-5, with TRBD1 identical over 12 bases. This CDR3 has 16 residues. The junction had 11 bases not matched to a gene; V was cut back by 4 bases and J by 7 bases. From germline, CDR1 is SGHKS and CDR2 YYEKEE (reference sequence). CDR3 protein: CASSGTGQGARATQYF. The DNA of the CDR3 is TGTGCCAGCAGCGGAACGGGACAGGGGGCGCGAGCGACCCAGTACTTC.

This clonotype is labeled as medium-sized. The rearrangement links TRBV5-5 to TRBJ2-3, with D possibly TRBD1 on 7 matching bases. The CDR3 has 16 amino acids. Looked up from germline, CDR1 is SGHKS and CDR2 is YYEKEE (reference sequence). The V end lost 4 bases, the J end lost 4 bases, and 19 bases lay between the germline ends. The chain's CDR3 is CASSTGQAGPSDTQYF. The CDR3 DNA reads as TGTGCCAGCAGCACTGGACAGGCGGGACCGTCAGATACGCAGTATTTT.

The gene calls are TRBV5-1 and TRBJ2-5; 8 bases line up with TRBD2. J lost 1 base, V lost 2 bases, and 4 bases had no gene match. There are 15 residues in the CDR3. The germline gives CDR1 SGHRS, CDR2 YFSETQ. The CDR3 protein is CASSLGGGPQETQYF. Here the CDR3 DNA reads TGCGCCAGCAGCTTAGGCGGGGGGCCCCAAGAGACCCAGTACTTC. Full variable domain (missing parts from reference TRBV5-1 and TRBJ2-5): KAGVTQTPRYLIKTRGQQVTLSCSPISGHRSVSWYQQTPGQGLQFLFEYFSETQRNKGNFPGRFSGRQFSNSRSEMNVSTLELGDSALYLCASSLGGGPQETQYFGPGTRLLVL.

The chain has TRBV20-1 and TRBJ2-7; D is undetermined. The germline gives CDR1 DFQATT, CDR2 SNEGSKA (reference sequence). The CDR3 spans 13 residues. The V and J ends lost 6 bases and 3 bases respectively, with 15 bases between them. The CDR3 nucleotides are TGCAGTGCCCTCCAAACATCCGACTACGAGCAGTACTTC. It yields the protein CSALQTSDYEQYF.

V gene TRBV6-5 combines with J gene TRBJ1-1, with a tentative D call TRBD1 (5 bases). The CDR3 spans 14 residues. The V and J ends lost 2 bases and 3 bases respectively, with 10 bases between them. Germline assignment: CDR1 MNHEY and CDR2 SVGAGI. The CDR3 spells CASSYGGGYTEAFF. For the CDR3, the DNA is TGTGCCAGCAGTTACGGGGGGGGATACACTGAAGCTTTCTTT.

This clonotype was picked up a small number of times. CDR3: CASSRYSGTSTGELFF. CDR3 DNA: TGTGCCAGCAGCCGATACTCCGGGACAAGCACCGGGGAGCTGTTTTTT. The V and J genes are TRBV3-1 and TRBJ2-2; TRBD1 might be the D (6 bases). V dropped 4 bases and J dropped 4 bases, with 16 bases sitting between them. The CDR3 spans 16 residues. Looked up from germline, CDR1 is LGHDT and CDR2 is YNNKEL (reference sequence).

This rearrangement joins TRBV18 to TRBJ1-2, with a weak D call TRBD1 (5 bases). CDR1 KGHSH and CDR2 LQKENI come from the germline V gene. With 1 base removed from V and 2 bases from J, the gap between germline ends came to 8 bases. CDR3 length: 14 residues. The CDR3 is CASSPLEGNYGYTF. The CDR3 DNA is TGTGCCAGCTCACCACTGGAGGGGAACTATGGCTACACCTTC.

This clonotype was observed a handful of times. This rearrangement joins TRBV7-6 to TRBJ2-7; the D is unclear. Per the germline V gene, CDR1 is SGHVS and CDR2 is FNYEAQ. The CDR3 is made up of 13 amino acids. The germline V and J ends were trimmed by 5 bases and 1 base, with 9 bases remaining between them. The CDR3 region has the DNA TGTGCCAGCAGCCTAGAAATTTCCTACGAGCAGTACTTC. Amino acid sequence: CASSLEISYEQYF.

The chain combines TRBV3-1 with TRBJ2-7; perhaps TRBD2 as D (5 bases). Trimming removed 1 base from V and 6 bases from J, with 16 bases in between. Germline V gene data show CDR1 as LGHDT and CDR2 as YNNKEL (reference sequence). The CDR3 is made up of 15 amino acids. CDR3: CASSQVGVQTSEQYF. CDR3 sequence (DNA): TGTGCCAGCAGCCAAGTCGGGGTACAAACGTCCGAGCAGTACTTC.

This clonotype was detected a few times. The chain uses TRBV19 and TRBJ1-5; possibly TRBD1 for D (6 bases). V was pared by 6 bases and J by 5 bases, with 20 bases between. Germline V lookup: CDR1 LNHDA, CDR2 SQIVND (reference sequence). CDR3 length equals 16 residues. The CDR3 nucleotides read TGTGCCAGTAGAAGGGGGGCCCGGAGGGAGGATCAGCCCCAGCATTTT. This gives the protein CASRRGARREDQPQHF.

This clonotype was seen ten or more times. The chain has TRBV12-3 or TRBV12-4 and TRBJ1-2; D not certain. The CDR3 covers 12 residues. Trimming left V 5 bases short and J 1 base short, with 5 bases between. CDR3 protein: CASSMNNYGYTF. The CDR3 region has the DNA TGTGCCAGCAGTATGAATAACTATGGCTACACCTTC.

The gene calls are TRBV11-2 and TRBJ2-3; TRBD2 matches at 11 bases. This CDR3 has 13 residues. Trimming removed 5 bases from V and 8 bases from J; junction bases left unmatched: 3. The germline V gene has CDR1 SGHAT and CDR2 FQNNGV. The CDR3 region has the DNA TGTGCCAGCAGCATCGGACTAGCGGGTACGCAGTATTTT. Translated: CASSIGLAGTQYF. The full variable domain, with the rest looked up from reference TRBV11-2 and TRBJ2-3, is EAGVAQSPRYKIIEKRQSVAFWCNPISGHATLYWYQQILGQGPKLLIQFQNNGVVDDSQLPKDRFSAERLKGVDSTLKIQPAKLEDSAVYLCASSIGLAGTQYFGPGTRLTVL.

The V gene is TRBV6-6, the J gene TRBJ1-1; D unresolved. V was cut by 11 bases and J by 2 bases, with 12 bases left in between. CDR3 length equals 12 residues. Germline lookup yields CDR1 MNHNY and CDR2 SVGAGI (reference sequence). CDR3 sequence reads: CAARTANTEAFF. The CDR3 DNA reads TGTGCCGCGCGGACGGCCAACACTGAAGCTTTCTTT.

This clonotype was recorded a few times. The V call is TRBV5-1, the J call TRBJ2-3; TRBD1 matches 9 bases. V lost 4 bases and J lost 6; bases outside the gene matches: 9. The length of the CDR3 is 15 residues. From germline, CDR1 is SGHRS and CDR2 YFSETQ. CDR3 region: CASSDRDRVVDTQYF. CDR3 DNA sequence: TGCGCCAGCAGCGACCGGGACAGGGTTGTGGATACGCAGTATTTT.

The chain couples TRBV7-9 to TRBJ2-4; D may correspond to TRBD1 or TRBD2 (5 bases each). This CDR3 is built from 14 residues. Trimming took 8 bases from V and 7 from J, leaving 18 bases between them. Per the germline V gene, CDR1 is SEHNR and CDR2 is FQNEAQ (reference sequence). DNA for the CDR3: TGTGCCAGCGGCCGGGGCAGAGGCCCCAACATTCAGTACTTC. It is translated as CASGRGRGPNIQYF.

This clonotype was picked up many times. This chain connects TRBV7-9 to TRBJ1-2; D is unclear. CDR1 is SEHNR and CDR2 is FQNEAQ in the germline V gene (reference sequence). The CDR3 has 13 amino acids. V was cut by 5 bases and J by 6 bases, with 13 bases left in between. In DNA, the CDR3 is TGTGCCAGCAGCCAAAACGGACCGAATGGCTACACCTTC. It is translated as CASSQNGPNGYTF.

This clonotype was counted between two and nine times. The J gene is TRBJ1-4, the V gene TRBV4-3; D may be TRBD1 (5 bases). The V end was cut by 4 bases, the J end by 9 bases, with 15 bases between. CDR3 length: 14 residues. Germline CDR1 reads LGHNA; CDR2 reads YSLEER. CDR3 nucleotide sequence: TGCGCCAGCAGCCCAACGGCAGGGAGGAAAAAACTGTTTTTT. Translated: CASSPTAGRKKLFF.

The V and J genes are TRBV6-6 and TRBJ2-1, with D uncertain. The CDR3 totals 11 residues. The germline CDR1 and CDR2 sequences are MNHNY and SVGAGI (reference sequence). V was pared by 10 bases and J by 7 bases, with 11 bases between. CDR3 nucleotides: TGTGCCATTTCCCGCAGGAATGAGCAGTTCTTC. Translation: CAISRRNEQFF.

CDR3 nucleotide sequence: TGTGCCAGCAGCTCGAATCCGGGTGTCACCTACGAGCAGTACTTC. It encodes CASSSNPGVTYEQYF. The genes are TRBV7-2 and TRBJ2-7; D not certain. V lost 4 bases, J lost 2 bases, and 15 bases lay in between. The CDR3 sequence is 15 residues long. Germline lookup yields CDR1 SGHTA and CDR2 FQGNSA.

This clonotype was recorded a few times. This chain connects TRBV3-2 to TRBJ2-7; the table assigns TRBD1, which was not confirmed against the DNA. TRBV3-2 is a listed pseudogene. There are 13 residues in the CDR3. CDR3: CASSVGGPSEQYF. The CDR3 coding sequence is TGTGCCAGCAGCGTCGGGGGCCCCAGCGAGCAGTACTTC.